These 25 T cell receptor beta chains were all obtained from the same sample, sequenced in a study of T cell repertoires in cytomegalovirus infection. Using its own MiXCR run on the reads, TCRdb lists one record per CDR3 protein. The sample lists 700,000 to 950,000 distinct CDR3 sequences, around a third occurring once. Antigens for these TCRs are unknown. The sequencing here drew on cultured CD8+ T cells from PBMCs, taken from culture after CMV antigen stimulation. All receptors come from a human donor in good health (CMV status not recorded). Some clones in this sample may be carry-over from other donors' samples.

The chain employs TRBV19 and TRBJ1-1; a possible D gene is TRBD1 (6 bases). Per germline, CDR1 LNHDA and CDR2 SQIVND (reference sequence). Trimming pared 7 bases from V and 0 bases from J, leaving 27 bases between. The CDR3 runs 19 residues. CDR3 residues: CASIFPGQWSSYMNTEAFF. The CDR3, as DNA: TGTGCCAGTATCTTCCCCGGACAGTGGTCCTCCTACATGAACACTGAAGCTTTCTTT.

The CDR3 protein is CASSLGDSWNQPQHF. The CDR3 nucleotides read TGTGCCAGCAGCTTAGGGGACAGTTGGAATCAGCCCCAGCATTTT. This chain uses TRBV7-2 with TRBJ1-5; TRBD1 agrees at 7 bases. This CDR3 spans 15 amino acids. The ends lost 1 base at V and 4 bases at J; junction bases unmatched: 4. CDR1 and CDR2 (germline): SGHTA, FQGNSA.

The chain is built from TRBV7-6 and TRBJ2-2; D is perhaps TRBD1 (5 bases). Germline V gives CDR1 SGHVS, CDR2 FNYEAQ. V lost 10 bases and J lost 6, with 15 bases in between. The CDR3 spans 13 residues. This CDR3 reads CATERGASGELFF. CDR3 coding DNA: TGTGCCACCGAAAGGGGCGCATCCGGGGAGCTGTTTTTT.

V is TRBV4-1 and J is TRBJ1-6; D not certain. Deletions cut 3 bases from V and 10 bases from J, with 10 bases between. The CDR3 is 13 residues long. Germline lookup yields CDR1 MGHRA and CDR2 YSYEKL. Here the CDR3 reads CASSQDAESPLHF. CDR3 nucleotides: TGCGCCAGCAGCCAGGATGCGGAGTCACCCCTCCACTTT.

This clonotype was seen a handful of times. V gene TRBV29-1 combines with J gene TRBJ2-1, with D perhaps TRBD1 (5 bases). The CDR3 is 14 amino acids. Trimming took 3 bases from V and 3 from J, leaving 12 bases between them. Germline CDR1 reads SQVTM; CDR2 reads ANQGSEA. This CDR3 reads CSVDIQGIYNEQFF. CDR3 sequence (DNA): TGCAGCGTTGATATTCAGGGTATCTACAATGAGCAGTTCTTC.

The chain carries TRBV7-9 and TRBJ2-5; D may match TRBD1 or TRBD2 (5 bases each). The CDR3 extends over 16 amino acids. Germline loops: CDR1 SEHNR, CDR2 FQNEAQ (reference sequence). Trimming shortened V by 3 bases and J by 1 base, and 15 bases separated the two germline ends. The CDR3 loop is CASSFLILGTQETQYF. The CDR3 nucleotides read TGTGCCAGCAGCTTCCTCATACTAGGGACCCAAGAGACCCAGTACTTC.

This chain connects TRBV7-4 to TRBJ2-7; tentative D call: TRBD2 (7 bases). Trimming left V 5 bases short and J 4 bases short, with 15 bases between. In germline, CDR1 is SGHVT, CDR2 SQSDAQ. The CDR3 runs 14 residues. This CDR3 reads CASSRGGAKYEQYF. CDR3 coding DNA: TGTGCCAGCAGCCGAGGGGGGGCGAAGTACGAGCAGTACTTC.

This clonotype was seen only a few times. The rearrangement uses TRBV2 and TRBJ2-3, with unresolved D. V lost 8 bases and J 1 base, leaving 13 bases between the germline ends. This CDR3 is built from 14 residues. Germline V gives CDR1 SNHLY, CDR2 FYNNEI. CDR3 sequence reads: CASEWAPRTDTQYF. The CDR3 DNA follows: TGTGCCAGCGAATGGGCACCTCGCACAGATACGCAGTATTTT. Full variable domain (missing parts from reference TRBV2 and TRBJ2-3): EPEVTQTPSHQVTQMGQEVILRCVPISNHLYFYWYRQILGQKVEFLVSFYNNEISEKSEIFDDQFSVERPDGSNFTLKIRSTKLEDSAMYFCASEWAPRTDTQYFGPGTRLTVL.

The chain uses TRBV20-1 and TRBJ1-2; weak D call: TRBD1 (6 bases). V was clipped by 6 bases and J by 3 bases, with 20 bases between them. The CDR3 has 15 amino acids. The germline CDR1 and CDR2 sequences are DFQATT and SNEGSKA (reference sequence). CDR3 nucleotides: TGCAGTGCCCGGCCGGTAGTCCCAGGGGACTATGGCTACACCTTC. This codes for CSARPVVPGDYGYTF.

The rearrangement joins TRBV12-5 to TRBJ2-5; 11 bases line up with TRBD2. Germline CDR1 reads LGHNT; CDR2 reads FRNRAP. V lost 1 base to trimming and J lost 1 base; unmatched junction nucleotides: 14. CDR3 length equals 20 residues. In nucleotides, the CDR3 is TGTGCTAGTGGTTTGGAAATCCTCCCGCCTGGGACTAGCGGCCAAGAGACCCAGTACTTC. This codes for CASGLEILPPGTSGQETQYF. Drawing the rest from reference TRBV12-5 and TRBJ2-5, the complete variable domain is DARVTQTPRHKVTEMGQEVTMRCQPILGHNTVFWYRQTMMQGLELLAYFRNRAPLDDSGMPKDRFSAEMPDATLATLKIQPSEPRDSAVYFCASGLEILPPGTSGQETQYFGPGTRLLVL.

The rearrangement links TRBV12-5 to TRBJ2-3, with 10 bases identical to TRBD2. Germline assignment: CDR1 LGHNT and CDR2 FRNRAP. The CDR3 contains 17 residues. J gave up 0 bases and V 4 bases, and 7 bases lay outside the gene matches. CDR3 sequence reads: CASGWGLASSSTDTQYF. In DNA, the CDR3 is TGTGCTAGTGGTTGGGGACTAGCGAGTAGTAGCACAGATACGCAGTATTTT.

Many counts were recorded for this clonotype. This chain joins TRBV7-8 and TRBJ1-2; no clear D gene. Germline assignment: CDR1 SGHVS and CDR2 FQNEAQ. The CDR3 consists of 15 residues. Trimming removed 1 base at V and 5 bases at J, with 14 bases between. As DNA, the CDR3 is TGTGCCAGCAGCTTAGGGGTCCGGAACCTTTATGGCTACACCTTC. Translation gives CASSLGVRNLYGYTF.

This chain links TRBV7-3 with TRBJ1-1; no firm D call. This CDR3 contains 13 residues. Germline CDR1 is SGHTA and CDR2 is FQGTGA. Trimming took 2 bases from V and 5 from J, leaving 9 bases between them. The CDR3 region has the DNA TGTGCCAGCAGCTTATTCGAAACTACTGAAGCTTTCTTT. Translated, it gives CASSLFETTEAFF.

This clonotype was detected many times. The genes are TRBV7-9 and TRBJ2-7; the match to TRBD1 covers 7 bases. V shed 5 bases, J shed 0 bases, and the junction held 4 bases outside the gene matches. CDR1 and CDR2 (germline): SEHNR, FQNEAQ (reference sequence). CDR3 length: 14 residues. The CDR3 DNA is TGTGCCAGCAGCCCCCGACAGGGCTCCTACGAGCAGTACTTC. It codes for CASSPRQGSYEQYF.

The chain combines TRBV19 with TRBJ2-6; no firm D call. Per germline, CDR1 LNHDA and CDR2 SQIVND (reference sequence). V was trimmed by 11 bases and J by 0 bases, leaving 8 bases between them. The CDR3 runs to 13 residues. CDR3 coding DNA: TGTGCCTCCTTGGACTCTGGGGCCAACGTCCTGACTTTC. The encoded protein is CASLDSGANVLTF.

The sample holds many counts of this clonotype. The CDR3 bases are TGCAGTGCCAGTAGTCGTGGGGCGGTTCCTAACTATGGCTACACCTTC. Translation gives CSASSRGAVPNYGYTF. V usage is TRBV20-1 and J usage is TRBJ1-2; the D gene is possibly TRBD1 (5 bases). Germline loops: CDR1 DFQATT, CDR2 SNEGSKA (reference sequence). This CDR3 is built from 16 residues. Deletions cut 6 bases from V and 0 bases from J, with 20 bases between.

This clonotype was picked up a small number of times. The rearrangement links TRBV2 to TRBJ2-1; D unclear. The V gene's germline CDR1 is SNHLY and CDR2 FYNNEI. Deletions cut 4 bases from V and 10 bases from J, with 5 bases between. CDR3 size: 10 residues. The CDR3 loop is CASSAEEQFF. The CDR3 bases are TGTGCCAGCAGTGCGGAGGAGCAGTTCTTC.

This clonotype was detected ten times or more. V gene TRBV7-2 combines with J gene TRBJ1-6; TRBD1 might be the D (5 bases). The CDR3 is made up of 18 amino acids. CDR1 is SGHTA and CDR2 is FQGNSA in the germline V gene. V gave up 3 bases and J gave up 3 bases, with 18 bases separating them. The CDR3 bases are TGTGCCAGCAGCTTGGCCTGGGACTTGCGCCTCTATAATTCACCCCTCCACTTT. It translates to CASSLAWDLRLYNSPLHF.

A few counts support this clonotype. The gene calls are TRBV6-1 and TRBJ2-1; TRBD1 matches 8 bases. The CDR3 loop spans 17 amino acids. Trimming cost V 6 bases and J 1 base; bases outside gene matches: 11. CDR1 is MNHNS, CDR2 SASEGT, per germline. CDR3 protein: CASSRGRDRLSYNEQFF. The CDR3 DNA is TGTGCCAGCAGCCGTGGCCGGGACAGGCTGTCCTACAATGAGCAGTTCTTC.

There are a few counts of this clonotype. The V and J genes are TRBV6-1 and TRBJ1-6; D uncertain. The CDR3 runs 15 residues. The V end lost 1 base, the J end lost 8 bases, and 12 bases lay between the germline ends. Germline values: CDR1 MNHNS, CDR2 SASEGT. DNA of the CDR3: TGTGCCAGCAGTGAAGGGTCGCCGGGATATTCACCCCTCCACTTT. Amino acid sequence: CASSEGSPGYSPLHF.

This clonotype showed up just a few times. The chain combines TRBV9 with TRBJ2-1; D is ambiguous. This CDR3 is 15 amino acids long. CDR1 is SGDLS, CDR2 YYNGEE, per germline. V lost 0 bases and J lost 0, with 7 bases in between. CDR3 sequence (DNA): TGTGCCAGCAGCGTAGAGGCGAGCTCCTACAATGAGCAGTTCTTC. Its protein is CASSVEASSYNEQFF. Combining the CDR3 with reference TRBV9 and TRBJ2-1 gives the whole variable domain DSGVTQTPKHLITATGQRVTLRCSPRSGDLSVYWYQQSLDQGLQFLIQYYNGEERAKGNILERFSAQQFPDLHSELNLSSLELGDSALYFCASSVEASSYNEQFFGPGTRLTVL.

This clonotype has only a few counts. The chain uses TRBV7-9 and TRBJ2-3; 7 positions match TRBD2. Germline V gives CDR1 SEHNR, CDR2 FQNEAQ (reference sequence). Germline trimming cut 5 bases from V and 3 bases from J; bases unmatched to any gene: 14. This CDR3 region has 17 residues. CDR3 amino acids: CASSDLRSGEYTDTQYF. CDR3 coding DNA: TGTGCCAGCAGCGACCTCCGGAGCGGGGAATATACAGATACGCAGTATTTT. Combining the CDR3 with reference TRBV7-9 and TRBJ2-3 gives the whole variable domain DTGVSQNPRHKITKRGQNVTFRCDPISEHNRLYWYRQTLGQGPEFLTYFQNEAQLEKSRLLSDRFSAERPKGSFSTLEIQRTEQGDSAMYLCASSDLRSGEYTDTQYFGPGTRLTVL.

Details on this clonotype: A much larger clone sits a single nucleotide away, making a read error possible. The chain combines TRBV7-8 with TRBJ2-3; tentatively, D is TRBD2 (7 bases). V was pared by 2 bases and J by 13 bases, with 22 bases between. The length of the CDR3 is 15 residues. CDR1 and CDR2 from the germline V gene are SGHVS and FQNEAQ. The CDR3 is CASSLSGLTGANEYF. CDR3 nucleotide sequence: TGTGCCAGCAGCTTATCGGGACTAACGGGGGCAAACGAGTATTTT.

This CDR3 is CASSYSGGPREQYV. CDR3 coding DNA: TGTGCCAGCAGTTACTCGGGGGGGCCAAGGGAGCAGTACGTC. The chain couples TRBV6-2 or TRBV6-3 to TRBJ2-7; tentatively, D is TRBD2 (7 bases). Trimming took off 0 bases at V and 7 bases at J, with 13 bases between the two ends. Germline-derived CDR1 and CDR2 are MNHEY and SVGEGT. The length of the CDR3 is 14 residues.

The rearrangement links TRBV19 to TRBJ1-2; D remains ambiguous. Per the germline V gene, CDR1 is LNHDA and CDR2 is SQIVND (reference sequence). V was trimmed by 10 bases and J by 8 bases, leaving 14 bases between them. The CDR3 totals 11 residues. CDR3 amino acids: CAIPEGGGYTF. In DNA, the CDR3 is TGTGCCATCCCCGAAGGAGGGGGCTACACCTTC.